The 30 T cell receptor beta chains in this list originate from one sample, sequenced in a study of T cell responses to AZD1222 COVID-19 vaccine. Profiling relied on immunoSEQ multiplex PCR, and the TCRdb table lists in-frame clones only, not all of them. This table holds 50,000 or so clones, around 90% found once. The material was peripheral blood, obtained on day 0 of AZD1222 vaccination. Receptors were obtained from an adult in good health.

The gene calls are TRBV4-2 and TRBJ2-2; the match to TRBD2 covers 10 bases. Germline V gene sequence: CDR1 LGHNA, CDR2 YNFKEQ. This CDR3 region has 18 residues. Losses at the gene ends were 2 bases for V and 7 bases for J; bases not matched to a gene: 13. The CDR3, as DNA: TGTGCCAGCAGCCAATCTAATCCCCTAGCGGGAGCAATCGGGGAGCTGTTTTTT. This gives the protein CASSQSNPLAGAIGELFF.

The V gene is TRBV7-9, the J gene TRBJ2-5; no reliable D call. The germline V gene has CDR1 SEHNR and CDR2 FQNEAQ (reference sequence). Between the trimmed V and J ends, which lost 3 bases and 1 base, there was a span of 9 bases. The CDR3 has 14 amino acids. The CDR3 DNA reads TGTGCCAGCAGCTTTGTCAGGCTCCAAGAGACCCAGTACTTC. This encodes CASSFVRLQETQYF.

V gene TRBV6-1 combines with J gene TRBJ2-1; unclear D gene. CDR3 length: 16 residues. Per germline, CDR1 MNHNS and CDR2 SASEGT. The V gene lost 2 bases and the J gene lost 3 bases, with 14 bases spanning the gap. This CDR3 reads CASSERWQSNYNEQFF. The CDR3 region has the DNA TGTGCCAGCAGTGAAAGGTGGCAGAGTAACTACAATGAGCAGTTCTTC.

In this sample, this clone turned up once. The chain uses TRBV28 and TRBJ1-4, with D possibly TRBD1 on 5 matching bases. V was clipped by 6 bases and J by 8 bases, with 22 bases between them. The V gene's germline CDR1 is MDHEN and CDR2 SYDVKM. The CDR3 is 16 residues long. CDR3 in DNA: TGTGCCAGCAGATCCGGGACCCCTGTTTTTAACGAAAAACTGTTTTTT. Translating it yields CASRSGTPVFNEKLFF.

V and J are TRBV27 and TRBJ1-4, with D possibly matching TRBD1 (6 bases). V was pared by 6 bases and J by 6 bases, with 14 bases between. CDR1 is MNHEY and CDR2 is SMNVEV in the germline V gene (reference sequence). The CDR3 totals 14 residues. CDR3 in DNA: TGTGCCAGCAGCCCCGAGGGGGTTTATGAAAAACTGTTTTTT. This encodes CASSPEGVYEKLFF.

This clone has just a few counts. The genes are TRBV3-1 (or the pseudogene TRBV3-2) and TRBJ1-1; D unresolved. Trimming took 3 bases from V and 12 from J, leaving 14 bases between them. Germline V gives CDR1 LGHDT, CDR2 YNNKEL (reference sequence). CDR3 length equals 12 residues. The CDR3 DNA follows: TGTGCCAGCAGCCAGGGGATTACTGGGACTTTCTTT. This codes for CASSQGITGTFF.

The chain links TRBV12-1 to TRBJ2-3; the table's D gene call, TRBD2, was not cross checked with the DNA. TRBV12-1 is a listed pseudogene. This CDR3 comprises 18 residues. In DNA form, the CDR3 reads TGTGCCAGCAGCCTCGGACTAGCGGGAGCATCGTGCACAGATACGCAGTATTTT. It is translated as CASSLGLAGASCTDTQYF.

This clone was observed a few times. This chain connects TRBV6-6 to TRBJ1-6, with D tentatively TRBD1 (5 bases). The CDR3 runs to 11 residues. Germline lookup yields CDR1 MNHNY and CDR2 SVGAGI (reference sequence). Between the trimmed V and J ends, which lost 6 bases and 11 bases, there was a span of 8 bases. CDR3 in DNA: TGTGCCAGCAGAGACAGCGCACCCCTCCACTTT. Protein sequence: CASRDSAPLHF.

The rearrangement links TRBV4-3 to TRBJ1-2; D perhaps matches TRBD1 (6 bases). The V and J ends lost 1 base and 10 bases respectively, with 22 bases between them. Germline V gives CDR1 LGHNA, CDR2 YSLEER. This CDR3 contains 16 residues. The CDR3: CASSQALRDTLPDYTF. The CDR3 nucleotides read TGCGCCAGCAGCCAAGCCCTCAGGGACACTTTACCGGACTACACCTTC.

The chain combines TRBV7-3 with TRBJ2-3; the match to TRBD1 covers 12 bases. The CDR3 runs to 19 residues. Losses at the gene ends were 4 bases for V and 2 bases for J; bases not matched to a gene: 13. CDR1 and CDR2 (germline): SGHTA, FQGTGA. The CDR3 DNA reads as TGTGCCAGCAGCTCCCCCGGTTGGGACAGGGGGCGCGACACAGATACGCAGTATTTT. This codes for CASSSPGWDRGRDTDTQYF.

The chain carries TRBV15 and TRBJ2-2; TRBD2 might be the D (5 bases). V was clipped by 0 bases and J by 7 bases, with 12 bases between them. This CDR3 is built from 15 residues. Germline V gives CDR1 LNHNV, CDR2 YYDKDF (reference sequence). For the CDR3, the DNA is TGTGCCACCAGCAGAGATTACCGGGGTAACGGGGAGCTGTTTTTT. This encodes CATSRDYRGNGELFF.

The genes are TRBV5-1 and TRBJ1-1, with D perhaps TRBD1 (5 bases). The V end lost 0 bases, the J end lost 1 base, and 7 bases lay between the germline ends. The CDR3 covers 14 residues. Per the germline V gene, CDR1 is SGHRS and CDR2 is YFSETQ. The CDR3 reads CASSLAGANTEAFF. CDR3 sequence (DNA): TGCGCCAGCAGCTTGGCCGGGGCGAACACTGAAGCTTTCTTT. Combining the CDR3 with reference TRBV5-1 and TRBJ1-1 gives the whole variable domain KAGVTQTPRYLIKTRGQQVTLSCSPISGHRSVSWYQQTPGQGLQFLFEYFSETQRNKGNFPGRFSGRQFSNSRSEMNVSTLELGDSALYLCASSLAGANTEAFFGQGTRLTVV.

This rearrangement joins TRBV15 to TRBJ1-4; D uncertain. Germline V lookup: CDR1 LNHNV, CDR2 YYDKDF (reference sequence). The CDR3 runs to 16 residues. With 4 bases removed from V and 0 bases from J, the gap between germline ends came to 12 bases. CDR3 loop: CATSTMGQTTNEKLFF. CDR3 DNA: TGTGCCACCAGCACTATGGGCCAGACAACTAATGAAAAACTGTTTTTT.

The chain links TRBV5-4 to TRBJ2-1; a weak D match, TRBD2 (5 bases). Trimming shortened V by 4 bases and J by 0 bases, and 14 bases separated the two germline ends. The CDR3 is 16 amino acids. Germline loops: CDR1 SGHNT, CDR2 YYREEE (reference sequence). CDR3 residues: CASSRPSGSSYNEQFF. The CDR3 nucleotides read TGTGCCAGCAGCCGCCCCTCGGGAAGCTCCTACAATGAGCAGTTCTTC. The entire variable domain, with the rest obtained from reference TRBV5-4 and TRBJ2-1, is as follows: ETGVTQSPTHLIKTRGQQVTLRCSSQSGHNTVSWYQQALGQGPQFIFQYYREEENGRGNFPPRFSGLQFPNYSSELNVNALELDDSALYLCASSRPSGSSYNEQFFGPGTRLTVL.

The CDR3 region is CASSLMAVFQETQYF. CDR3 bases: TGTGCCAGCAGTTTAATGGCAGTTTTTCAAGAGACCCAGTACTTC. J is TRBJ2-5 and V is TRBV27; D is unclear. This CDR3 comprises 15 residues. The V gene lost 2 bases and the J gene lost 2 bases, with 12 bases spanning the gap. CDR1 and CDR2 (germline): MNHEY, SMNVEV (reference sequence).

This clone appeared once. The V gene is TRBV10-3, the J gene TRBJ2-1, with 14 bases fitting TRBD2. The V gene's germline CDR1 is ENHRY and CDR2 SYGVKD. This CDR3 comprises 17 residues. Trimming removed 3 bases from V and 9 bases from J; junction bases left unmatched: 10. CDR3 amino acids: CAISDPGGTSGSSEQFF. CDR3 nucleotides: TGTGCCATCAGTGATCCGGGAGGGACTAGCGGGAGTAGTGAGCAGTTCTTC.

The chain has TRBV11-2 and TRBJ2-2; the D is unclear. This CDR3 has 14 residues. Looked up from germline, CDR1 is SGHAT and CDR2 is FQNNGV. V lost 0 bases and J lost 5, with 7 bases in between. The CDR3 region has the DNA TGTGCCAGCAGCTTAGAACAGATAACCGGGGAGCTGTTTTTT. It yields the protein CASSLEQITGELFF.

The V and J genes are TRBV19 and TRBJ2-3; 9 bases agree with TRBD1. After removal of 10 bases from V and 6 bases from J, the junction contained 8 bases not matched to a gene. This CDR3 has 13 amino acids. Germline V CDR1 and CDR2: LNHDA, SQIVND (reference sequence). Here the CDR3 DNA reads TGTGCCACCCTGGGACAGGGTGAGGATACGCAGTATTTT. Translating gives CATLGQGEDTQYF.

This sequence joins TRBV6-1 and TRBJ2-1; 11 bases align to TRBD2. The junction had 7 bases not matched to a gene; V was cut back by 4 bases and J by 5 bases. Germline loops: CDR1 MNHNS, CDR2 SASEGT. The CDR3 consists of 16 residues. For the CDR3, the DNA is TGTGCCAGCAGTGCATGGGGACTAGCGGAAGACAATGAGCAGTTCTTC. Amino acids: CASSAWGLAEDNEQFF.

The chain couples TRBV11-1 to TRBJ2-6; D is possibly TRBD1 (6 bases). The ends were cut back, 5 bases at V and 0 bases at J, with 8 bases in the middle. The germline CDR1 and CDR2 sequences are SGHAT and FQDESV (reference sequence). This CDR3 has 15 amino acids. The CDR3 DNA sequence: TGTGCCAGCAGCCGACAGGTCTCTGGGGCCAACGTCCTGACTTTC. This gives the protein CASSRQVSGANVLTF.

The chain has TRBV18 and TRBJ1-5; no clear D. The V end lost 3 bases, the J end lost 5 bases, and 8 bases lay between the germline ends. CDR3 length equals 13 residues. The germline gives CDR1 KGHSH, CDR2 LQKENI. The CDR3 nucleotides are TGTGCCAGCTCACCCGCGATTGATCAGCCCCAGCATTTT. It is translated as CASSPAIDQPQHF.

This clone was detected once. The chain uses TRBV2 and TRBJ1-6; the match to TRBD1 covers 7 bases. Looked up from germline, CDR1 is SNHLY and CDR2 is FYNNEI. CDR3 length: 17 amino acids. Losses at the gene ends were 6 bases for V and 0 bases for J; bases not matched to a gene: 8. The CDR3 bases are TGTGCCAGCAGCGATGGGACAGCGAGCTCCTATAATTCACCCCTCCACTTT. Protein: CASSDGTASSYNSPLHF.

This chain connects TRBV3-1 (or the pseudogene TRBV3-2) to TRBJ1-5; weak D call: TRBD1 (6 bases). V was cut by 0 bases and J by 7 bases, with 13 bases left in between. The CDR3 is 15 residues long. Per germline, CDR1 LGHDT and CDR2 YNNKEL (reference sequence). CDR3 region: CASSQDATGRQPQHF. The DNA for the CDR3 is TGTGCCAGCAGCCAAGACGCTACAGGGAGGCAGCCCCAGCATTTT.

This chain joins TRBV11-2 and TRBJ2-5, with TRBD1 matching over 10 bases. Germline V gene lookup returns CDR1 SGHAT and CDR2 FQNNGV. V gave up 5 bases and J gave up 5 bases; unmatched junction bases: 8. The CDR3 sequence is 15 residues long. The CDR3 is CASSLVWDRGETQYF. The CDR3 DNA reads as TGTGCCAGCAGCCTAGTATGGGACAGGGGCGAGACCCAGTACTTC.

The chain links TRBV7-9 to TRBJ2-1; TRBD1 agrees at 9 bases. V was pared by 11 bases and J by 3 bases, with 5 bases of the junction left unmatched. This CDR3 contains 13 residues. Germline CDR1 is SEHNR and CDR2 is FQNEAQ (reference sequence). CDR3 sequence reads: CAQEGQGYNEQFF. In nucleotides, the CDR3 is TGTGCCCAGGAGGGACAGGGCTACAATGAGCAGTTCTTC. Full variable domain (outside the CDR3, taken from reference TRBV7-9 and TRBJ2-1): DTGVSQNPRHKITKRGQNVTFRCDPISEHNRLYWYRQTLGQGPEFLTYFQNEAQLEKSRLLSDRFSAERPKGSFSTLEIQRTEQGDSAMYLCAQEGQGYNEQFFGPGTRLTVL.

This clone was observed once. This chain links TRBV6-2 or TRBV6-3 with TRBJ2-3, with D perhaps TRBD2 (6 bases). V shed 2 bases and J shed 7 bases, with 16 bases lying between them. Germline V gene sequence: CDR1 MNHEY, CDR2 SVGEGT. This CDR3 has 15 residues. In nucleotides, the CDR3 is TGTGCCAGCAGTTACGTGGGAGGCGCGGGAAATACGCAGTATTTT. Its translation is CASSYVGGAGNTQYF.

The rearrangement joins TRBV24-1 to TRBJ1-6; D gene unclear. Germline V gene data show CDR1 as KGHDR and CDR2 as SFDVKD. The CDR3 spans 12 residues. The germline V and J ends were trimmed by 3 bases and 7 bases, with 3 bases remaining between them. The CDR3 sequence is CATSDPNSPLHF. CDR3 nucleotides: TGTGCCACCAGTGATCCCAATTCACCCCTCCACTTT.

The chain uses TRBV24-1 and TRBJ2-1; D remains ambiguous. The CDR3 is made up of 13 amino acids. The V end lost 5 bases, the J end lost 5 bases, and 9 bases lay between the germline ends. CDR1 is KGHDR and CDR2 is SFDVKD in the germline V gene. The CDR3 is CATSVDGNNEQFF. CDR3 sequence (DNA): TGTGCCACCAGTGTTGATGGTAACAATGAGCAGTTCTTC.

For this clone: Germline and junction disagree at one end, which may indicate a read error. Other DNA sequences within the sample encode an identical CDR3. The rearrangement links TRBV7-9 to TRBJ1-2; 8 nucleotides match TRBD1. Germline loops: CDR1 SEHNR, CDR2 FQNEAQ (reference sequence). The CDR3 is 12 residues long. Written as DNA, the CDR3 is TGTGCCAGCAGTCGAGACAGGGGTGGCTATACCTTC. This codes for CASSRDRGGYTF.

This clone was observed a few times. The V and J genes are TRBV12-3 or TRBV12-4 and TRBJ1-6; D is ambiguous. The V and J ends lost 6 bases and 10 bases respectively, with 10 bases between them. The CDR3 has 12 residues. CDR3 region: CASRSESSPLHF. The CDR3 region has the DNA TGTGCCAGCAGGAGCGAGAGCTCACCCCTCCACTTT.